The present TCR beta chain was sequenced within a study of cytomegalovirus exposure and HLA in healthy donors. Libraries were prepared by immunoSEQ multiplex PCR; TCRdb keeps only in-frame clonotypes and omits some of them. The table includes under 300,000 clones, about 90% detected once. Turning to this clone: The antigen is unknown.

The donors were in the roughly 130-subject validation cohort, distinct from the 666-subject first cohort. Study outcomes and limitations: First-cohort TCR clusters tended to co-occur in the 120 or so validation repertoires, a later analysis found. Overall, approximately 150 TCR beta chains were annotated as cytomegalovirus-associated.

The sample comprised PBMCs. This sequence was found in a woman aged 25 to 39 in good health and CMV-seropositive.

In DNA, the CDR3 is TGTGCCAGCAGCTTTAAGGGGACAGAGGCCTACGAGCAGTACTTC. Protein sequence: CASSFKGTEAYEQYF. V and J are TRBV11-3 and TRBJ2-7; TRBD1 agrees at 7 bases. After removal of 3 bases from V and 2 bases from J, the junction contained 7 bases not matched to a gene. This CDR3 spans 15 amino acids. Germline CDR1 is SGHNT and CDR2 is YENEEA.